These 13 T cell receptor beta chains share one sample of origin, sequenced in a study of cytomegalovirus exposure and HLA in healthy donors. Vbeta (60) and Jbeta (13) primers were used in the PCR. Generated by immunoSEQ multiplex PCR, the TCRdb table keeps only in-frame clones and is missing some. This sample carries around 130,000 clones, about three quarters of them seen once, and the ten largest clones take approximately 1.8%. Sequencing was done on a sample of PBMCs. Receptors were obtained from a woman aged 35 to 49 in good health and CMV-seronegative.

This chain joins TRBV7-6 and TRBJ2-6, with 8 bases that match TRBD2. Germline V gives CDR1 SGHVS, CDR2 FNYEAQ. With 2 bases clipped from V and 3 bases from J, the junction kept 6 bases outside the gene matches. The CDR3 spans 17 residues. CDR3 nucleotide sequence: TGTGCCAGCAGCTTACTCGGGGGGGCACTTGGGGCCAACGTCCTGACTTTC. This sequence encodes CASSLLGGALGANVLTF.

This sequence joins TRBV9 and TRBJ1-1; D perhaps matches TRBD1 (5 bases). The V gene lost 4 bases and the J gene lost 0 bases, with 10 bases spanning the gap. Germline V gene data show CDR1 as SGDLS and CDR2 as YYNGEE. The CDR3 is 14 amino acids. The CDR3 DNA reads TGTGCCAGCAGCAGCGGGGGAATGAACACTGAAGCTTTCTTT. This sequence encodes CASSSGGMNTEAFF. Supplemented by reference TRBV9 and TRBJ1-1, the full variable domain reads DSGVTQTPKHLITATGQRVTLRCSPRSGDLSVYWYQQSLDQGLQFLIQYYNGEERAKGNILERFSAQQFPDLHSELNLSSLELGDSALYFCASSSGGMNTEAFFGQGTRLTVV.

This clone was seen a few times. This chain uses TRBV28 with TRBJ1-6; TRBD1 aligns across 12 bases. V trimming: 5 bases; J trimming: 9 bases; junction bases outside the gene matches: 8. Looked up from germline, CDR1 is MDHEN and CDR2 is SYDVKM. The CDR3 has 16 residues. The CDR3: CASSISGTGGFSPLHF. The CDR3 DNA follows: TGTGCCAGCAGTATTTCCGGGACAGGGGGCTTTTCACCCCTCCACTTT. The entire variable domain, with the rest obtained from reference TRBV28 and TRBJ1-6, is as follows: DVKVTQSSRYLVKRTGEKVFLECVQDMDHENMFWYRQDPGLGLRLIYFSYDVKMKEKGDIPEGYSVSREKKERFSLILESASTNQTSMYLCASSISGTGGFSPLHFGNGTRLTVT.

Details on this clone: Relative to the germline gene, one junction end is altered; a read error may explain this. V and J are TRBV7-7 and TRBJ2-7; 7 bases align to TRBD2. CDR1 and CDR2 from the germline V gene are SSHAT and FNYEAQ (reference sequence). This CDR3 comprises 14 residues. CDR3 coding DNA: TGTGCCAGCAACTTAGAGGTCAACGGGAGGGAGCAGTACTTC. Amino acids: CASNLEVNGREQYF.

The chain joins TRBV6-1 to TRBJ2-2; perhaps TRBD1 as D (5 bases). Germline loops: CDR1 MNHNS, CDR2 SASEGT. This CDR3 contains 17 residues. The V end lost 3 bases, the J end lost 6 bases, and 20 bases lay between the germline ends. Here the CDR3 reads CASSDLRWFGAAGELFF. Here the CDR3 DNA reads TGTGCCAGCAGTGATCTTCGGTGGTTTGGGGCTGCCGGGGAGCTGTTTTTT.

The rearrangement joins TRBV6-5 to TRBJ1-1; 11 bases line up with TRBD1. CDR1 is MNHEY and CDR2 is SVGAGI in the germline V gene. The CDR3 has 15 residues. V lost 4 bases to trimming and J lost 3 bases; unmatched junction nucleotides: 4. CDR3 region: CASSSRTGGYTEAFF. As DNA, the CDR3 is TGTGCCAGCAGTTCCCGGACAGGGGGCTACACTGAAGCTTTCTTT.

This chain joins TRBV6-1 and TRBJ2-1; D unclear. The CDR3 sequence is 13 residues long. V dropped 7 bases and J dropped 6 bases, with 13 bases sitting between them. Looked up from germline, CDR1 is MNHNS and CDR2 is SASEGT. CDR3 coding DNA: TGTGCCAGCAAGTCATCAGGTGCCAATGAGCAGTTCTTC. It yields the protein CASKSSGANEQFF.

In this sample, this clone turned up a few times. V is TRBV29-1 and J is TRBJ2-1; 9 bases are shared with TRBD1. V shed 1 base and J 6 bases; nucleotides not matched to a gene: 4. The CDR3 extends over 14 amino acids. The germline CDR1 and CDR2 sequences are SQVTM and ANQGSEA. The CDR3 spells CSVEGTGEPNEQFF. CDR3 sequence (DNA): TGCAGCGTTGAAGGGACAGGGGAACCCAATGAGCAGTTCTTC.

The chain links TRBV7-6 to TRBJ2-2; 9 bases map to TRBD1. The CDR3 contains 15 residues. With 5 bases clipped from V and 7 bases from J, the junction kept 8 bases outside the gene matches. The germline V gene encodes CDR1 SGHVS and CDR2 FNYEAQ. DNA for the CDR3: TGTGCCAGCAGCCCAGGGACAGGGTCAAACGGGGAGCTGTTTTTT. It translates to CASSPGTGSNGELFF.

This chain connects TRBV29-1 to TRBJ1-2; D might be TRBD1 (6 bases). V lost 4 bases and J lost 8, with 17 bases in between. This CDR3 has 13 amino acids. Germline loops: CDR1 SQVTM, CDR2 ANQGSEA. CDR3 sequence: CSVVGRGWVGYTF. The CDR3, as DNA: TGCAGCGTTGTTGGCAGGGGTTGGGTCGGCTACACCTTC.

The V gene is TRBV30, the J gene TRBJ1-2; D gene ambiguous. V lost 3 bases and J lost 6, with 14 bases in between. CDR3 size: 13 residues. Germline CDR1 is GTSNPN and CDR2 is SVGIG (reference sequence). The CDR3 protein is CAWRGGRTDGYTF. DNA for the CDR3: TGTGCCTGGAGGGGAGGGCGCACGGATGGCTACACCTTC. The whole variable domain, remainder taken from reference TRBV30 and TRBJ1-2, is SQTIHQWPATLVQPVGSPLSLECTVEGTSNPNLYWYRQAAGRGLQLLFYSVGIGQISSEVPQNLSASRPQDRQFILSSKKLLLSDSGFYLCAWRGGRTDGYTFGSGTRLTVV.

This clone was found once. J is TRBJ1-2 and V is TRBV7-9; 7 bases map to TRBD1. There are 15 residues in the CDR3. In germline, CDR1 is SEHNR, CDR2 FQNEAQ (reference sequence). The V gene end was trimmed by 6 bases and the J gene end by 6 bases; junction bases not matched to a gene: 13. The CDR3 region has the DNA TGTGCCAGCAGTCGAGCCCCGGGACAGCAGGATGGCTACACCTTC. This sequence encodes CASSRAPGQQDGYTF.

The J gene is TRBJ2-7, the V gene TRBV5-1, with 10 bases fitting TRBD1. The CDR3 runs 14 residues. Germline V lookup: CDR1 SGHRS, CDR2 YFSETQ. The ends lost 3 bases at V and 4 bases at J; junction bases unmatched: 4. The chain's CDR3 is CASSSGTGAYEQYF. CDR3 DNA sequence: TGCGCCAGCAGCTCGGGGACAGGGGCGTACGAGCAGTACTTC.